This TCR beta chain was documented in a study of preoperative IRX-2 immunotherapy in early breast cancer (dated by TCRdb to the late 2010s). This specimen's treatment or condition label, interpreted: preoperative locoregional IRX-2 cytokine immunotherapy. The samples were obtained from a phase Ib study that tested preoperative, locoregional IRX-2 cytokine immunotherapy meant to prime immune responses. Patients with early-stage breast cancer who were given IRX-2 before surgery served as donors. Taken from cysteine to phenylalanine, the CDR3 has 15 residues. Of the read, only the CDR3 DNA is kept; its 45 bases are in frame from base 1. Deletion took 6 bases off V and 3 bases off J, with a span of 15 bases between the germline ends. This clone was picked up a small number of times. This clone's antigen is unknown. No qualities accompany the bases; no much larger clone lies one base away. The library relied on the immunoSEQ multiplex PCR assay. TCRdb obtained this table from immuneACCESS and retained in-frame rearrangements with V and J assigned. These tables miss some clones; where compared with another copy, unresolved V genes account for less than half of the shortfall, and the remainder is unexplained. Present in this sample are 20,000 to 30,000 clones, about four fifths of which were seen just once. The ten largest clones add up to 2% to 2.5% of the sample.

Here the chain combines TRBV23-1 and TRBJ2-1, with TRBD2 as a weak D call on 7 bases. TRBV23-1 is marked as an open reading frame, function uncertain. The input for sequencing was lymph node tissue, taken before IRX-2 immunotherapy. The origin of this receptor is a human donor with breast cancer. The DNA sequence reads TGCGCCAGCAGCCAAGGGGGGGCGCACTACAATGAGCAGTTCTTC. Its protein is CASSQGGAHYNEQFF.